This is a list of T cell receptor beta chains from one sample in a study of blood T cell repertoires in COVID-19. Using immunoSEQ multiplex PCR, the repertoire was profiled, and TCRdb retains in-frame clones only, with some absent. The sample consists of approximately 310,000 clones, 75% to 90% of them appearing once. Sample: PBMCs or T cells enriched from blood (not recorded which). Receptors originate from a young man who had recovered from COVID-19. CDR3s include the opening cysteine and the closing phenylalanine or tryptophan. D genes are given only for firm matches. Only part of the rows carry a size: once, few, many, or a class if the clone is expanded.

TRBJ2-4,-,20,-,TRBV18,CASSLWPPGNTKIAKNIQYF,TGTGCCAGCTCACTTTGGCCGCCAGGGAATACCAAGATAGCCAAAAACATTCAGTACTTC
TRBJ2-7,-,15,-,TRBV6-2/TRBV6-3,CASSYFAGGSYEQYF,TGTGCCAGCAGTTATTTTGCCGGCGGCTCCTACGAGCAGTACTTC
TRBJ2-5,TRBD2,17,-,TRBV5-1,CASSPVASGGAGETQYF,TGCGCCAGCAGCCCTGTCGCGAGCGGGGGGGCCGGAGAGACCCAGTACTTC
TRBJ1-4,-,13,-,TRBV18,CASSPGLTSELFF,TGTGCCAGCTCACCGGGACTTACGAGTGAACTGTTTTTT
TRBJ1-3,-,15,-,TRBV28,CASSPWTISGNTIYF,TGTGCCAGCAGTCCCTGGACAATTTCTGGAAACACCATATATTTT
TRBJ2-5,-,14,-,TRBV5-4,CASSYGTSFETQYF,TGTGCCAGCAGCTACGGGACATCATTCGAGACCCAGTACTTC
TRBJ2-7,TRBD1,14,-,TRBV4-2,CASSQQTGSYEQYF,TGTGCCAGCAGCCAACAGACAGGGTCTTACGAGCAGTACTTC
TRBJ2-5,TRBD2,17,-,TRBV3-1/TRBV3-2,CASSPSPGRGGYETQYF,TGTGCCAGCAGCCCAAGCCCCGGGCGGGGGGGGTATGAGACCCAGTACTTC
TRBJ2-6,-,14,-,TRBV6-5,CATQWLAGANVLTF,TGTGCCACCCAATGGTTAGCTGGGGCCAACGTCCTGACTTTC
TRBJ2-3,TRBD1,15,many,TRBV5-1,CASSLGMTGPDTQYF,TGCGCCAGCAGCTTGGGGATGACAGGGCCAGATACGCAGTATTTT
TRBJ1-1,-,13,-,TRBV15,CATEEITGAEAFF,TGTGCCACCGAGGAAATAACTGGCGCTGAAGCTTTCTTT
TRBJ1-1,-,12,-,TRBV10-3,CAIKGGDTEAFF,TGTGCCATCAAAGGGGGAGACACTGAAGCTTTCTTT
TRBJ2-7,-,13,-,TRBV5-6,CASSSRTAYEQYF,TGTGCCAGCAGCTCGCGGACAGCCTACGAGCAGTACTTC
TRBJ1-2,-,15,-,TRBV3-1/TRBV3-2,CASSQIRRGSRGYTF,TGTGCCAGCAGCCAAATTCGCCGGGGGTCGCGTGGCTACACCTTC
TRBJ1-5,-,16,-,TRBV7-2,CASSTGTSTGNQPQHF,TGTGCCAGCAGCACAGGGACCTCAACAGGCAATCAGCCCCAGCATTTT
TRBJ2-7,TRBD2,16,-,TRBV6-2/TRBV6-3,CASSYSGGGLPYEQYF,TGTGCCAGCAGTTACTCCGGCGGGGGGCTTCCCTACGAGCAGTACTTC
TRBJ1-1,-,13,-,TRBV2,CASKELMNTEAFF,TGTGCCAGCAAAGAGCTTATGAACACTGAAGCTTTCTTT
TRBJ2-7,-,16,-,TRBV7-2,CASSRMPGVSSYEQYF,TGTGCCAGCAGCCGGATGCCAGGGGTGAGCTCCTACGAGCAGTACTTC
TRBJ2-7,-,11,few,TRBV2,CASWGRYEQYF,TGTGCCAGCTGGGGCCGCTACGAGCAGTACTTC
TRBJ1-5,-,14,-,TRBV19,CASSVRDSNQPQHF,TGTGCCAGTAGCGTCAGGGATAGCAATCAGCCCCAGCATTTT
TRBJ2-7,TRBD2,14,once,TRBV7-2,CASSSRLAAYEQYF,TGTGCCAGCAGCTCCCGACTAGCGGCCTACGAGCAGTACTTC
TRBJ2-5,-,13,-,TRBV18,CASSPTGQETQYF,TGTGCCAGCTCCCCCACGGGGCAAGAGACCCAGTACTTC
TRBJ1-1,TRBD1,16,-,TRBV5-5,CASSWGEGQGLGVTFF,TGTGCCAGCAGCTGGGGAGAAGGACAGGGTTTGGGGGTGACTTTCTTT
TRBJ1-5,-,15,-,TRBV6-5,CASSSGVRGDRPQHF,TGTGCCAGCAGTTCCGGGGTGAGAGGCGATCGGCCCCAGCATTTT
TRBJ2-7,TRBD1,15,-,TRBV7-3,CASSPTDRGFDEQYF,TGTGCCAGCAGCCCGACCGACAGGGGGTTCGACGAGCAGTACTTC
TRBJ1-1,-,14,-,TRBV10-1,CASSESGGAAEAFF,TGCGCCAGCAGTGAGTCAGGCGGGGCCGCTGAAGCTTTCTTT
TRBJ2-2,-,14,-,TRBV4-1,CASRVTGNTGELFF,TGCGCCAGCAGAGTCACGGGGAACACCGGGGAGCTGTTTTTT
TRBJ1-2,TRBD1,14,once,TRBV15,CATSNKTGKSGYTF,TGTGCCACCAGCAACAAGACAGGGAAGAGTGGCTACACCTTC
TRBJ1-2,-,15,-,TRBV18,CASSPGAGPNYGYTF,TGTGCCAGCTCACCAGGGGCCGGACCTAACTATGGCTACACCTTC
TRBJ2-3,TRBD1,15,-,TRBV10-3,CAITTGTGGPDTQYF,TGTGCCATCACCACCGGGACAGGGGGACCAGATACGCAGTATTTT
TRBJ1-2,-,16,-,TRBV4-2,CASSQEGGGFGYGYTF,TGTGCCAGCAGCCAAGAGGGCGGGGGGTTCGGCTATGGCTACACCTTC
TRBJ1-1,-,14,-,TRBV30,CAWSVSGLNTEAFF,TGTGCCTGGAGTGTATCGGGTTTGAACACTGAAGCTTTCTTT
TRBJ1-3,TRBD1,16,-,TRBV18,CASSPRQGASGNTIYF,TGTGCCAGCTCACCACGACAGGGAGCCTCTGGAAACACCATATATTTT
TRBJ1-2,TRBD1,13,-,TRBV6-5,CASSSTGINGYTF,TGTGCCAGCAGTTCGACAGGGATAAATGGCTACACCTTC
TRBJ2-5,-,12,-,TRBV7-2,CASSDTGETQYF,TGTGCCAGCAGCGACACAGGAGAGACCCAGTACTTC
TRBJ1-1,-,14,once,TRBV18,CASSPSAGSNEAFF,TGTGCCAGCTCACCCTCGGCAGGGTCTAATGAAGCTTTCTTT
TRBJ1-5,-,17,-,TRBV30,CAWSAQGGGFGNQPQHF,TGTGCCTGGAGTGCACAGGGAGGGGGATTCGGCAATCAGCCCCAGCATTTT
TRBJ1-2,TRBD1,15,-,TRBV7-9,CASSSRGQGESGYTF,TGTGCCAGCAGCTCCCGAGGACAGGGGGAAAGTGGCTACACCTTC
TRBJ1-5,TRBD1,17,-,TRBV5-8,CASSLAVGTDSNQPQHF,TGTGCCAGCAGCTTGGCGGTCGGGACAGATAGCAATCAGCCCCAGCATTTT
TRBJ1-3,TRBD1,14,-,TRBV7-6,CASSEGQRGNTIYF,TGTGCCAGCAGCGAGGGACAGAGAGGAAACACCATATATTTT
TRBJ1-6,TRBD1,16,-,TRBV18,CASSPSGQGFLSPLHF,TGTGCCAGCTCACCCTCGGGACAGGGGTTCTTGTCACCCCTCCACTTT
TRBJ2-3,TRBD1,16,-,TRBV5-4,CASSLRWDRGTDTQYF,TGTGCCAGCAGCTTGAGGTGGGACAGGGGCACAGATACGCAGTATTTT
TRBJ1-3,-,13,-,TRBV30,CAWTQEIGNTIYF,TGTGCCTGGACACAGGAGATCGGAAACACCATATATTTT
TRBJ1-1,TRBD1,15,once,TRBV6-1,CASSPATGGGLWAFF,TGTGCCAGCAGTCCAGCGACAGGGGGCGGTCTTTGGGCTTTCTTT
TRBJ1-3,-,16,few,TRBV6-6,CASSKAQGSSGNTIYF,TGTGCCAGCAGCAAAGCGCAGGGAAGCTCTGGAAACACCATATATTTT